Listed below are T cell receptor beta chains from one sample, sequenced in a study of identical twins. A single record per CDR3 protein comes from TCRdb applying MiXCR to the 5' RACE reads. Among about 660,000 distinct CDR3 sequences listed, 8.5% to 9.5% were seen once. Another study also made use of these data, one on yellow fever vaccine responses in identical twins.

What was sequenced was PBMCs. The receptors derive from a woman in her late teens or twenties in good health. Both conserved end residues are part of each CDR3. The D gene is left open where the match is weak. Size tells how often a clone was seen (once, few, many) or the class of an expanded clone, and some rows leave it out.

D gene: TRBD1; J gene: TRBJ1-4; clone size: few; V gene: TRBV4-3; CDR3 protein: CASSLEWDRANEKLFF; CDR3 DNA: TGCGCCAGCAGCCTCGAATGGGACAGGGCCAATGAAAAACTGTTTTTT
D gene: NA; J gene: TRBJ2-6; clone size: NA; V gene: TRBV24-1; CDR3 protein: CATSDSYRHVGANVLTF; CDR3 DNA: TGTGCCACCAGTGATTCGTACCGGCATGTTGGGGCCAACGTCCTGACTTTC
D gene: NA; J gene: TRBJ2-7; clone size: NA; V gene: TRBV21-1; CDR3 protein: CASSKTRVRSYEQYF; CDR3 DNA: TGTGCCAGCAGCAAAACTAGGGTGAGATCCTACGAGCAGTACTTC
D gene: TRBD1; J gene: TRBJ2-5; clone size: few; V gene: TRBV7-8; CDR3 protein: CASSGRDRANQETQYF; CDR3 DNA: TGTGCCAGCAGCGGGAGGGACAGGGCCAACCAAGAGACCCAGTACTTC
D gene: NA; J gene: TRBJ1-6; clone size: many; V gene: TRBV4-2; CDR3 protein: CASSPTENSPLHF; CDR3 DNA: TGTGCCAGCAGCCCGACGGAAAATTCACCCCTCCACTTT
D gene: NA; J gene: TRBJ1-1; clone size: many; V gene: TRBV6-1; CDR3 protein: CASHMNTEAFF; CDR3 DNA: TGTGCCAGCCACATGAACACTGAAGCTTTCTTT
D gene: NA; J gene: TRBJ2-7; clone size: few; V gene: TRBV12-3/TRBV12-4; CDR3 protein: CASSTWRGQYF; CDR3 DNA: TGTGCCAGCAGCACGTGGCGGGGGCAGTACTTC
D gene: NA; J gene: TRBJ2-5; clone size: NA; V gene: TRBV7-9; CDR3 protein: CASVRLSQETQYF; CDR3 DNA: TGTGCCAGCGTAAGACTCTCCCAAGAGACCCAGTACTTC
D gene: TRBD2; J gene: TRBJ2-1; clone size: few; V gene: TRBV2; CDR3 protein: CASTEGAGEGNEQFF; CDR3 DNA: TGTGCCAGCACCGAGGGAGCGGGAGAGGGCAATGAGCAGTTCTTC
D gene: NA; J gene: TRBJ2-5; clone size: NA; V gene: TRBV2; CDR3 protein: CASSEALPSYRNVRQETQYF; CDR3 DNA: TGTGCCAGCAGTGAAGCGCTTCCTTCATACAGGAATGTCCGCCAAGAGACCCAGTACTTC
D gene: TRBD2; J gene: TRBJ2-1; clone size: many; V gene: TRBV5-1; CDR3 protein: CASSLALAGGINEQFF; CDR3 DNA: TGCGCCAGCAGCTTGGCGCTAGCGGGGGGCATTAATGAGCAGTTCTTC
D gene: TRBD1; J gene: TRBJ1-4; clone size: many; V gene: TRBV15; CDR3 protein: CATRDRGQGEKLFF; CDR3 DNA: TGTGCCACGAGAGACAGGGGGCAAGGAGAAAAACTGTTTTTT
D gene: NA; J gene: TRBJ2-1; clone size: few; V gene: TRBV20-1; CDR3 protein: CSARGVFPPRIRGEQFF; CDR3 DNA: TGCAGTGCTAGAGGCGTTTTCCCCCCCCGGATTCGGGGTGAGCAGTTCTTC
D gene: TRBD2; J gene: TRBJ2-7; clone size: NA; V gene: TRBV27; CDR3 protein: CASSPIGGAAEQYF; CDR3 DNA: TGTGCCAGCAGTCCCATCGGGGGGGCGGCGGAGCAGTACTTC
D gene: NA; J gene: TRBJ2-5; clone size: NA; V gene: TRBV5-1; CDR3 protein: CASSLSRFKETQYF; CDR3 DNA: TGCGCCAGCAGCTTGTCCCGATTTAAGGAGACCCAGTACTTC
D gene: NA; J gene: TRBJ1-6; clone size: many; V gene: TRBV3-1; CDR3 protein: CASSQNGGAGSPLHF; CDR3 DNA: TGTGCCAGCAGCCAAAACGGGGGGGCAGGTTCACCCCTCCACTTT
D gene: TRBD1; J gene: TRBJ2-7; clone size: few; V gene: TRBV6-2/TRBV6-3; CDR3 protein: CASRGSGTGGHEQYF; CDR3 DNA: TGTGCCAGCAGAGGATCCGGGACAGGGGGCCACGAGCAGTACTTC
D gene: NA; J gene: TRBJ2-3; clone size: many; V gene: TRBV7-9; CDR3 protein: CASSLGASNQDTQYF; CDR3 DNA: TGTGCCAGCAGCTTAGGCGCGAGTAATCAAGATACGCAGTATTTT
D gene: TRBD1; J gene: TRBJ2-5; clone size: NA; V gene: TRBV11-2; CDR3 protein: CASSEWDSAQETQYF; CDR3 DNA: TGTGCCAGCAGCGAATGGGACAGTGCACAAGAGACCCAGTACTTC
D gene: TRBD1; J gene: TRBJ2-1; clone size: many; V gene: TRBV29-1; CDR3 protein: CSVLDRAVQFF; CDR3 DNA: TGCAGCGTCTTGGACAGGGCGGTACAGTTCTTC
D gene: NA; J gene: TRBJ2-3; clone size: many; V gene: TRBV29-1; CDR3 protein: CSVALNPTDTQYF; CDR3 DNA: TGCAGCGTTGCACTAAACCCTACAGATACGCAGTATTTT
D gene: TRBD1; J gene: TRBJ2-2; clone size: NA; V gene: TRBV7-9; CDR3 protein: CASSPLVVGQHTGELFF; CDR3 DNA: TGTGCCAGCAGCCCCTTGGTTGTGGGACAGCACACCGGGGAGCTGTTTTTT
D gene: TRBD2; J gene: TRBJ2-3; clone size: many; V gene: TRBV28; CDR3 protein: CASSFFPSGVADTQYF; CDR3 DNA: TGTGCCAGCAGTTTTTTCCCAAGCGGGGTCGCAGATACGCAGTATTTT
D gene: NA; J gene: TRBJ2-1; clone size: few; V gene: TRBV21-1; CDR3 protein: CASSKKYRYTLVEPYNEQFF; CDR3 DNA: TGTGCCAGCAGCAAAAAGTACAGGTATACGTTAGTCGAGCCATACAATGAGCAGTTCTTC
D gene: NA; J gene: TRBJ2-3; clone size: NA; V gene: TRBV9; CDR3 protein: CASSVALGHSDTQYF; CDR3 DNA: TGTGCCAGCAGCGTAGCCCTGGGACACTCAGATACGCAGTATTTT
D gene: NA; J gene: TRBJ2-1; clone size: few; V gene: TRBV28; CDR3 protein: CASKPAREIYNEQFF; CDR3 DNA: TGTGCCAGCAAACCCGCACGGGAGATCTACAATGAGCAGTTCTTC
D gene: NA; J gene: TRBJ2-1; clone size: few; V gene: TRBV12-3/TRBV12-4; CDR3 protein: CASSSGIAESYNEQFF; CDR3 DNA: TGTGCCAGCAGTTCGGGAATAGCGGAATCCTACAATGAGCAGTTCTTC
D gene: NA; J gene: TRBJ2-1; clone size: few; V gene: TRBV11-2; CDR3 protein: CASSLGHTSSYNEQFF; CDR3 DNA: TGTGCCAGCAGCTTAGGTCACACGAGCTCCTACAATGAGCAGTTCTTC
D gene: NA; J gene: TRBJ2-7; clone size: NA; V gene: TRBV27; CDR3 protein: CASSLSSRVGYEQYF; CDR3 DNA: TGTGCCAGCAGTTTATCAAGCAGGGTAGGCTACGAGCAGTACTTC
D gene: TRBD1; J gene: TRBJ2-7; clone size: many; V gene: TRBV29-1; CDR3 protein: CSAVSGQTLYEQYF; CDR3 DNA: TGCAGCGCCGTTTCGGGACAGACCCTCTACGAGCAGTACTTC
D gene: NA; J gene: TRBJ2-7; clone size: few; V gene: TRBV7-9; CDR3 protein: CASRNLLAYEQYF; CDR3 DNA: TGTGCCAGCAGGAATCTTCTCGCCTACGAGCAGTACTTC
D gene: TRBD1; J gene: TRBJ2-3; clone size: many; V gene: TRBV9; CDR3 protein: CASTDARGGPSTDTQYF; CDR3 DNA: TGTGCCAGCACCGATGCCCGAGGGGGCCCTAGCACAGATACGCAGTATTTT
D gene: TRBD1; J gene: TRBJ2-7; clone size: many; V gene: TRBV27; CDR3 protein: CASSLGTGGSYEQYF; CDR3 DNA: TGTGCCAGCAGTCTCGGGACAGGGGGATCCTACGAGCAGTACTTC
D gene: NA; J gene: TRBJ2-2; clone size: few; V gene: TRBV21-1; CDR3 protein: CASSKCGRGQGNTGELFF; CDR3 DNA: TGTGCCAGCAGCAAATGTGGAAGGGGACAGGGGAACACCGGGGAGCTGTTTTTT
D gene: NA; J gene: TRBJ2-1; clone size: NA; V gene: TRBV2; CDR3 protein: CASLNYNEQFF; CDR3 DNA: TGTGCCAGCCTAAACTACAATGAGCAGTTCTTC
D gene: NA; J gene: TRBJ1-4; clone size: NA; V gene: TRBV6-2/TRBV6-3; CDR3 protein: CASSYTGEKLFF; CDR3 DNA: TGTGCCAGCAGCTACACAGGCGAAAAACTGTTTTTT
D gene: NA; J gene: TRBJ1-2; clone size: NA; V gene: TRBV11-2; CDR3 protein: CASSLEYSGYGYTF; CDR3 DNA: TGTGCCAGCAGCTTAGAGTATTCGGGATATGGCTACACCTTC
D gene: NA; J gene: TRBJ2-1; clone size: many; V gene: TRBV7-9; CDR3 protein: CASSLRNRAEGEQFF; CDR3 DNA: TGTGCCAGCAGCCTTAGAAACAGGGCCGAAGGGGAGCAGTTCTTC
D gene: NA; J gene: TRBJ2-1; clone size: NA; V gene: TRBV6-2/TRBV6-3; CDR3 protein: CASSSPGNNEQFF; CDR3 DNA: TGTGCCAGCAGTTCCCCGGGAAACAATGAGCAGTTCTTC
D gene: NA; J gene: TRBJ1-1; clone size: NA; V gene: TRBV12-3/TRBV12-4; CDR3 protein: CASSFSAGQWNTEAFF; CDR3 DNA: TGTGCCAGCAGTTTTTCGGCAGGGCAATGGAACACTGAAGCTTTCTTT
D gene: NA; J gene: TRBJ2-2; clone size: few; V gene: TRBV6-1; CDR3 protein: CASRVTLNTGELFF; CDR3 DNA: TGTGCCAGCAGAGTTACGCTGAACACCGGGGAGCTGTTTTTT
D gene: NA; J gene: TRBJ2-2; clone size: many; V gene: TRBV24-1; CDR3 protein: CATSDLGVGLTGELFF; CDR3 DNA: TGTGCCACCAGTGACCTGGGTGTCGGCCTCACCGGGGAGCTGTTTTTT
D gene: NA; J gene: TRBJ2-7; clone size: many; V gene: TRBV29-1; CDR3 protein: CSVELFTGTYEQYF; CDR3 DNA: TGCAGCGTTGAACTTTTTACAGGGACCTACGAGCAGTACTTC
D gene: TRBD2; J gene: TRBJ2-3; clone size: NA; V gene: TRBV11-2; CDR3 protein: CASSLEPLAGGPSGTQYF; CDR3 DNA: TGTGCCAGCAGCTTAGAACCTCTAGCGGGAGGGCCATCGGGTACGCAGTATTTT
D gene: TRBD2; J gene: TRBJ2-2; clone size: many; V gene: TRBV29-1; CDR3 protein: CSVATSGGISNTGELFF; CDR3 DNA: TGCAGCGTTGCGACTAGCGGGGGCATCTCGAACACCGGGGAGCTGTTTTTT
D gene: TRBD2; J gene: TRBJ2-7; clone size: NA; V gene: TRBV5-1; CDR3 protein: CASSRGLGPYEQYF; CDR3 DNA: TGCGCCAGCAGCAGGGGACTAGGTCCCTACGAGCAGTACTTC
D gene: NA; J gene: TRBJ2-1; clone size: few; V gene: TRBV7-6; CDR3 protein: CASSPSLTFPNEQFF; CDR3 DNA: TGTGCCAGCAGCCCTAGCTTGACCTTTCCCAATGAGCAGTTCTTC
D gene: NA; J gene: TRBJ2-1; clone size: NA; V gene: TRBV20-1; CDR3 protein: CSASRDFYNEQFF; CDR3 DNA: TGCAGTGCTAGCCGGGACTTCTACAATGAGCAGTTCTTC
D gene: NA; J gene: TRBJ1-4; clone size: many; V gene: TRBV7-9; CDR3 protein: CASSEDYEKLFF; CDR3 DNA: TGTGCCAGCAGTGAGGACTATGAAAAACTGTTTTTT
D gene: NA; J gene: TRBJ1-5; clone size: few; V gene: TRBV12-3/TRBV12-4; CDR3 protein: CASSRGAEPQHF; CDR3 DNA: TGTGCCAGCAGCCGAGGGGCGGAGCCCCAGCATTTT
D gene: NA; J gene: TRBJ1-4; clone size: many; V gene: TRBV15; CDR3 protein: CATSRDVERIELFF; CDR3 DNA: TGTGCCACCAGCAGAGATGTCGAGAGGATTGAACTGTTTTTT
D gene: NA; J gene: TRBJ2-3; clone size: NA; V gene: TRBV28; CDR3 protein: CASSFGLGPEDTQYF; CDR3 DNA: TGTGCCAGCAGTTTCGGGCTAGGTCCCGAGGATACGCAGTATTTT
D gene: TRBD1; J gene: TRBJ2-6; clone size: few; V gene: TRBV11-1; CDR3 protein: CASSTDRGVPSGANVLTF; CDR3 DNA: TGTGCCAGCAGCACAGACAGGGGGGTCCCCTCTGGGGCCAACGTCCTGACTTTC
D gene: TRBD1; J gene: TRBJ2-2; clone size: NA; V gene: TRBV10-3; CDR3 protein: CAISGRGSTGELFF; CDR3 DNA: TGTGCCATCAGCGGCAGGGGGAGTACCGGGGAGCTGTTTTTT
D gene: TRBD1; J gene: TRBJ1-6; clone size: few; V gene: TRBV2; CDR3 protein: CASNRDSVGDSPLHF; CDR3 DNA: TGTGCCAGCAACCGGGACAGCGTCGGTGATTCACCCCTCCACTTT
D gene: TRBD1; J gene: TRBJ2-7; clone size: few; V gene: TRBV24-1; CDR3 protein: CATSKTGAREQYF; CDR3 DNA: TGTGCCACCTCCAAGACAGGGGCGCGGGAGCAGTACTTC
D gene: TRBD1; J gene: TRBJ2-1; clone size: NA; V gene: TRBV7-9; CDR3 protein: CASSLAEGAPPVEQFF; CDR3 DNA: TGTGCCAGCAGCTTAGCCGAGGGGGCCCCGCCCGTCGAGCAGTTCTTC
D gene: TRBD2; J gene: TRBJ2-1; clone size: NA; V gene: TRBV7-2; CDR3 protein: CASSLVGSSGGYNEQFF; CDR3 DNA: TGTGCCAGCAGCTTAGTAGGTTCTAGCGGGGGATACAATGAGCAGTTCTTC
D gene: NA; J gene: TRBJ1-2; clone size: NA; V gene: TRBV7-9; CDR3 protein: CASSFSLKGDGYTF; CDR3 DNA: TGTGCCAGCAGCTTTAGTCTGAAGGGCGATGGCTACACCTTC